This entry describes one T cell receptor (beta chain). Its antigen is not known. CDR3 size: 12 residues. The V gene's germline CDR1 is MNHEY and CDR2 SMNVEV (reference sequence). With 8 bases removed from V and 7 bases from J, the gap between germline ends came to 14 bases. The data were obtained in a study of T cell responses to AZD1222 COVID-19 vaccine. Study details: Timing groups of about 4 and about 12 weeks for second doses were pooled. Notes on the study in general: A rise in Spike-specific TCR breadth and depth followed two AZD1222 doses. Sampling captured repertoires only after the peak T cell response. White British donors predominated, females outnumbered males, and clonal diversity was possibly underestimated.

TCRdb's table, derived via immunoSEQ multiplex PCR, lists solely in-frame clones and lacks some. The repertoire holds some 150,000 clones, with 70% to 90% as singletons. The TCR originated in an adult in good health. J is TRBJ1-2 and V is TRBV27, with D possibly matching TRBD1 (5 bases). Sequences were derived from peripheral blood, sampled on day 0 of AZD1222 vaccination. Here the CDR3 DNA reads TGTGCCAGCTGGCGCGGGGCCGGTGGCTACACCTTC. This codes for CASWRGAGGYTF.